A selection of T cell receptor beta chains follows, all from one sample in a study. TCRdb called the RT-PCR reads again in MiXCR, with one record for every CDR3 protein. The sample lists about 700,000 distinct CDR3 sequences; more than 13% were seen once. Sequencing was carried out using memory CD4+ T cells from blood. These receptors were taken from a female donor in good health, serving as a healthy control. Each CDR3 is given with its conserved first and last residue. The order of the fields is D gene, V gene, CDR3 protein. The D gene is left open where the match is weak.

d_gene: TRBD1; v_gene: TRBV5-4; CDR3aa: CASSRDRGQETQYF
d_gene: -; v_gene: TRBV5-1; CDR3aa: CASKVEVVSYEQYF
d_gene: TRBD1; v_gene: TRBV12-3/TRBV12-4; CDR3aa: CASGQGADQPQHF
d_gene: -; v_gene: TRBV4-1; CDR3aa: CASSPRGGLDTGELFF
d_gene: TRBD2; v_gene: TRBV7-3; CDR3aa: CASSLTLAGGRWGNEQFF
d_gene: TRBD2; v_gene: TRBV12-3/TRBV12-4; CDR3aa: CASSFTSGEYNEQFF
d_gene: -; v_gene: TRBV20-1; CDR3aa: CSARSVRRITNTGELFF
d_gene: -; v_gene: TRBV16; CDR3aa: CASSQLIGTQYF
d_gene: TRBD2; v_gene: TRBV5-5; CDR3aa: CASSLAPSGGVETQYF
d_gene: TRBD2; v_gene: TRBV3-1; CDR3aa: CASSTSGGRGETQYF
d_gene: -; v_gene: TRBV29-1; CDR3aa: CSVGHSPNEKLFF
d_gene: TRBD1; v_gene: TRBV5-1; CDR3aa: CASSLETGVDEQYF
d_gene: TRBD1; v_gene: TRBV10-3; CDR3aa: CATLTTGGNYGYTF
d_gene: -; v_gene: TRBV6-5; CDR3aa: CASTRGWYTDTQYF
d_gene: -; v_gene: TRBV5-4; CDR3aa: CASSSPPGANYGYTF
d_gene: TRBD1; v_gene: TRBV7-9; CDR3aa: CASVGTGSNQPQHF
d_gene: -; v_gene: TRBV7-7; CDR3aa: CASSLRREPHETQYF
d_gene: -; v_gene: TRBV6-5; CDR3aa: CASKSTDTQYF
d_gene: -; v_gene: TRBV4-1; CDR3aa: CASSPIMGETQYF
d_gene: -; v_gene: TRBV7-2; CDR3aa: CASSLNQGGDTEAFF
d_gene: TRBD1; v_gene: TRBV5-1; CDR3aa: CASSLLGQGASYEQYF
d_gene: -; v_gene: TRBV24-1; CDR3aa: CATRSDLNTEAFF
d_gene: -; v_gene: TRBV4-3; CDR3aa: CASSQEIGRGNQPQHF
d_gene: -; v_gene: TRBV28; CDR3aa: CASSQLSLRRSGANVLTF
d_gene: TRBD2; v_gene: TRBV4-2; CDR3aa: CASSHPGLAGEAYEQYF
d_gene: -; v_gene: TRBV5-1; CDR3aa: CASSLNRAEGYTF
d_gene: -; v_gene: TRBV7-9; CDR3aa: CASSPRTLPDTQYF
d_gene: -; v_gene: TRBV28; CDR3aa: CASSDANTEAFF
d_gene: -; v_gene: TRBV9; CDR3aa: CASSIGTSSYEQYF
d_gene: TRBD1; v_gene: TRBV4-1; CDR3aa: CASSPPRRTGNTEAFF
d_gene: TRBD1; v_gene: TRBV20-1; CDR3aa: CSASVQGEDTQYF
d_gene: -; v_gene: TRBV7-2; CDR3aa: CASSSKAETYEQYF
d_gene: TRBD2; v_gene: TRBV7-2; CDR3aa: CASSLLAGGDTSTDTQYF
d_gene: -; v_gene: TRBV7-2; CDR3aa: CASGLRYNEQFF
d_gene: -; v_gene: TRBV5-6; CDR3aa: CASSLNPTENTEAFF
d_gene: -; v_gene: TRBV12-3/TRBV12-4; CDR3aa: CASSVTPSSPLHF
d_gene: -; v_gene: TRBV7-2; CDR3aa: CASSGARSTGDTQYF
d_gene: -; v_gene: TRBV6-9; CDR3aa: CASRRGTETISGANVLTF
d_gene: TRBD2; v_gene: TRBV6-2/TRBV6-3; CDR3aa: CASRTEVTSGRETQYF
d_gene: TRBD2; v_gene: TRBV5-1; CDR3aa: CASSQREGLRNQETQYF
d_gene: TRBD2; v_gene: TRBV20-1; CDR3aa: CSARRVTSGAGDTQYF
d_gene: -; v_gene: TRBV10-3; CDR3aa: CAIRQGVNQPQHF
d_gene: -; v_gene: TRBV28; CDR3aa: CASSTQGGLDGYTF
d_gene: TRBD2; v_gene: TRBV11-2; CDR3aa: CASRYRTRNNEQFF
d_gene: TRBD1; v_gene: TRBV11-2; CDR3aa: CASSLDRAHEQFF